This TCR beta chain was profiled in a study of cytomegalovirus exposure and HLA in healthy donors. A remark on this clone: As yet, its antigen is unknown.

Findings of the study overall: The authors assumed roughly uniform sequencing depth across donors for presence/absence analyses. A missense variant in DCLRE1C was later tied to TCR beta V- and J-gene trimming.

Germline assignment: CDR1 LGHNA and CDR2 YNFKEQ. V was clipped by 1 base and J by 3 bases; unmatched bases: 5. The CDR3 has 16 amino acids. With 60 Vbeta and 13 Jbeta primers, the PCR was carried out. Profiled with immunoSEQ multiplex PCR; TCRdb holds only in-frame clones, not every one. The sample holds some 150,000 clones, around 68% seen once. This receptor was taken from a young man in good health and CMV-seronegative. Sequences were obtained from PBMCs. The J gene is TRBJ2-2, the V gene TRBV4-2; 7 bases are a match to TRBD2. Here the CDR3 reads CASSQAGGGDTGELFF. CDR3 sequence (DNA): TGTGCCAGCAGCCAAGCGGGGGGAGGGGACACCGGGGAGCTGTTTTTT.